The 14 T cell receptor beta chains below come from one sample, sequenced in a study of T-cell memory formation after mild COVID-19. MiXCR, applied by TCRdb to the 5' RACE reads, yields one record per CDR3 protein. Altogether 280,000 or so distinct CDR3 sequences are present, around 8% being singletons, with the ten largest covering roughly 23%. Sequenced material: PBMCs or a T cell subset sorted from them (not recorded which). These receptors came from a man aged 18-30 years who had mild COVID-19 (a few samples of this study predate the infection). Cell type and time point are not known.

The rearrangement uses TRBV3-1 and TRBJ2-5; TRBD2 matches at 11 bases. V gave up 6 bases and J gave up 6 bases; unmatched junction bases: 15. The CDR3 is 17 amino acids. Germline CDR1 is LGHDT and CDR2 is YNNKEL (reference sequence). CDR3 nucleotides: TGTGCCAGCAGTGCAAGGACTAGCGGGCAAGATAGAAAGACCCAGTACTTC. This codes for CASSARTSGQDRKTQYF.

This sequence joins TRBV7-9 and TRBJ2-2; no reliable D call. Germline CDR1 reads SEHNR; CDR2 reads FQNEAQ (reference sequence). Trimming pared 8 bases from V and 6 bases from J, leaving 10 bases between. This CDR3 contains 12 residues. CDR3 sequence (DNA): TGTGCCAGCCGCCCACAGTCCGGGGAGCTGTTTTTT. Protein product: CASRPQSGELFF.

The chain joins TRBV28 to TRBJ1-2; the D is unclear. The length of the CDR3 is 12 residues. CDR1 is MDHEN, CDR2 SYDVKM, per germline. Trimming pared 4 bases from V and 4 bases from J, leaving 7 bases between. In DNA form, the CDR3 reads TGTGCCAGCAGTTCACAGTTCTATGGCTACACCTTC. This sequence encodes CASSSQFYGYTF.

The CDR3 region has the DNA TGTGCCAGCAGTGAAAGACAGGGACCCTACAATGAGCAGTTCTTC. Translated: CASSERQGPYNEQFF. This sequence joins TRBV2 and TRBJ2-1; TRBD1 matches 7 bases. The CDR3 is 15 residues long. Germline assignment: CDR1 SNHLY and CDR2 FYNNEI. V shed 2 bases, J shed 2 bases, and the junction held 3 bases outside the gene matches.

This clonotype has ten or more counts. The chain links TRBV6-2 or TRBV6-3 to TRBJ1-1; TRBD1 matches 7 bases. Germline CDR1 is MNHEY and CDR2 is SVGEGT. The CDR3 loop spans 13 amino acids. V lost 6 bases to trimming and J lost 8 bases; unmatched junction nucleotides: 9. The chain's CDR3 is CASSDGTAREAFF. The CDR3 DNA sequence: TGTGCCAGCAGCGATGGGACAGCGAGAGAAGCTTTCTTT.

The chain couples TRBV7-9 to TRBJ2-3, with D unresolved. V was clipped by 4 bases and J by 4 bases, with 9 bases between them. The germline V gene encodes CDR1 SEHNR and CDR2 FQNEAQ (reference sequence). The CDR3 extends over 13 amino acids. CDR3 protein: CASSSHNPDTQYF. CDR3 sequence (DNA): TGTGCCAGCAGCTCTCATAATCCAGATACGCAGTATTTT.

The table lists this clonotype with many counts. The chain uses TRBV12-3 or TRBV12-4 and TRBJ2-5; 8 bases align to TRBD2. The CDR3 sequence is 14 residues long. V lost 6 bases to trimming and J lost 1 base; unmatched junction nucleotides: 4. The CDR3 sequence: CASSPSGGQETQYF. CDR3 coding DNA: TGTGCCAGCAGCCCCAGCGGGGGCCAAGAGACCCAGTACTTC.

This clonotype was detected ten times or more. The rearrangement uses TRBV6-5 and TRBJ1-2; D possibly corresponds to TRBD1 (6 bases). CDR1 and CDR2 (germline): MNHEY, SVGAGI. The CDR3 extends over 14 amino acids. Trimming removed 0 bases at V and 7 bases at J, with 12 bases between. CDR3 sequence reads: CASSYSAGEAGYTF. The DNA for the CDR3 is TGTGCCAGCAGTTACTCGGCAGGGGAAGCTGGCTACACCTTC.

The genes are TRBV5-1 and TRBJ1-6, with TRBD1 matching 7 bases. V lost 4 bases to trimming and J lost 10 bases; unmatched junction nucleotides: 8. CDR1 and CDR2 (germline): SGHRS, YFSETQ. CDR3 length: 14 residues. CDR3 region: CASSRTGDGSPLHF. CDR3 DNA: TGCGCCAGCAGCCGAACAGGGGATGGCTCACCCCTCCACTTT.

J is TRBJ2-3 and V is TRBV29-1, with 9 bases fitting TRBD1. V shed 5 bases and J 5 bases; nucleotides not matched to a gene: 8. This CDR3 has 14 amino acids. Looked up from germline, CDR1 is SQVTM and CDR2 is ANQGSEA. The CDR3 DNA reads TGCAGCGTTTGGGGACAGGGTTCTGTAGATACGCAGTATTTT. Protein sequence: CSVWGQGSVDTQYF.

Details on this clonotype: At one end the junction does not follow the germline gene, possibly because of a read error. The chain links TRBV5-5 to TRBJ2-5; D possibly corresponds to TRBD2 (6 bases). CDR1 is SGHKS, CDR2 YYEKEE, per germline (reference sequence). This CDR3 is 14 amino acids long. In nucleotides, the CDR3 is TGTGCCAGAAGCTTGTATAGCGGTGAAGAGACCCAGTACTTC. The encoded protein is CARSLYSGEETQYF.

The chain employs TRBV10-3 and TRBJ1-1; 7 positions agree with TRBD1. J was trimmed by 4 bases and V by 10 bases; bases with no gene match: 15. Germline V lookup: CDR1 ENHRY, CDR2 SYGVKD. The CDR3 consists of 15 residues. CDR3 sequence (DNA): TGTGCCACAAAAGGGGGCAACCCGTATAGCACTGAAGCTTTCTTT. This translates into CATKGGNPYSTEAFF.

The chain is built from TRBV7-3 and TRBJ1-2, with 7 bases fitting TRBD1. The V gene end was trimmed by 3 bases and the J gene end by 7 bases; junction bases not matched to a gene: 5. Germline V gene data show CDR1 as SGHTA and CDR2 as FQGTGA. There are 13 residues in the CDR3. In DNA, the CDR3 is TGTGCCAGCAGCTTCGACAGGGATAGTGGCTACACCTTC. It codes for CASSFDRDSGYTF.

This clonotype came up many times. V usage is TRBV5-1 and J usage is TRBJ2-3, with 7 bases fitting TRBD1. Germline lookup yields CDR1 SGHRS and CDR2 YFSETQ. The CDR3 is 16 amino acids. Trimming took 4 bases from V and 0 from J; bases not matched to a gene: 8. The CDR3 bases are TGCGCCAGCAGCGCTCCAGGGGGAACTAGCACAGATACGCAGTATTTT. As protein: CASSAPGGTSTDTQYF.